One sample yielded the 15 T cell receptor beta chains listed below, sequenced in a study of cytomegalovirus exposure and HLA in healthy donors (dated by TCRdb to the late 2010s). The library was prepared using the immunoSEQ multiplex PCR assay. Held by TCRdb, this immuneACCESS table contains in-frame sequences only and omits some clones. Under half of the omission traces to an unresolved V gene where checked; the cause of the rest is unknown. The sample table lists about 150,000 clones, 85% to 90% of them with a count of one. The ten largest clones add up to 3% to 3.5% of the sample. Sequenced input: PBMCs. Receptors were obtained from a young woman in good health and CMV-seropositive.

As concerns this clone: Mismatch with germline at one junction end may stem from a read error. This chain connects TRBV28 to TRBJ2-7; the match to TRBD2 covers 7 bases. The CDR3 contains 13 residues. Germline CDR1 reads MDHEN; CDR2 reads SYDVKM. The CDR3 coding sequence is TGTGCCAGCAGTTCGGTAGGGGACTATTACCAGCCTTTC. Its protein product is CASSSVGDYYQPF.

The rearrangement uses TRBV6-1 and TRBJ2-7, with 7 bases aligning to TRBD2. The CDR3 is made up of 15 amino acids. Trimming took 6 bases from V and 4 from J; bases not matched to a gene: 12. The germline CDR1 and CDR2 sequences are MNHNS and SASEGT. The DNA of the CDR3 is TGTGCCAGCAGCCTAGGGGCGGGAGTATCGTACGAGCAGTACTTC. It encodes CASSLGAGVSYEQYF.

This sequence joins TRBV2 and TRBJ1-5; 7 bases align to TRBD1. Unmatched junction bases numbered 10, after V lost 6 bases and J lost 2 bases. The CDR3 consists of 16 residues. Germline V gene lookup returns CDR1 SNHLY and CDR2 FYNNEI. In DNA, the CDR3 is TGTGCCAGCAGAGAATGGGCAGGGGGAGGCAATCAGCCCCAGCATTTT. Its protein product is CASREWAGGGNQPQHF.

This clone was found once. The J gene is TRBJ2-1, the V gene TRBV5-1, with D tentatively TRBD2 (6 bases). The germline gives CDR1 SGHRS, CDR2 YFSETQ. This CDR3 comprises 15 residues. V lost 4 bases and J 4 bases, leaving 15 bases between the germline ends. CDR3 DNA sequence: TGCGCCAGCAGCCCCGGGACTGGGAAATACAATGAGCAGTTCTTC. Its protein product is CASSPGTGKYNEQFF.

The chain employs TRBV11-3 and TRBJ1-1; 8 nucleotides agree with TRBD1. The CDR3 length is 15 residues. From germline, CDR1 is SGHNT and CDR2 YENEEA. V was clipped by 3 bases and J by 3 bases; unmatched bases: 6. The CDR3 spells CASSFLTGVDTEAFF. In DNA form, the CDR3 reads TGTGCCAGCAGCTTCCTGACAGGGGTGGACACTGAAGCTTTCTTT.

CDR3 residues: CASSGGQGVEELFF. The CDR3 coding sequence is TGCGCCAGCAGCGGGGGACAGGGAGTGGAGGAACTGTTTTTT. The J gene is TRBJ1-4, the V gene TRBV5-1, with 9 bases that match TRBD1. Trimming took 4 bases from V and 12 from J; bases not matched to a gene: 10. The germline V gene has CDR1 SGHRS and CDR2 YFSETQ. The CDR3 extends over 14 amino acids.

V gene TRBV9 combines with J gene TRBJ2-5; TRBD2 aligns across 7 bases. Trimming cost V 4 bases and J 5 bases; bases outside gene matches: 8. The CDR3 totals 14 residues. Germline values: CDR1 SGDLS, CDR2 YYNGEE. The CDR3 nucleotides are TGTGCCAGCAGCCCCCGACTAGCTTGGGAGACCCAGTACTTC. Translated: CASSPRLAWETQYF.

The chain uses TRBV28 and TRBJ1-1, with TRBD1 as a possible D gene (5 bases). CDR1 MDHEN and CDR2 SYDVKM come from the germline V gene. Between the trimmed V and J ends, which lost 2 bases and 2 bases, there was a span of 6 bases. The CDR3 consists of 13 residues. CDR3 coding DNA: TGTGCCAGCAGTTTAGGACACAACACTGAAGCTTTCTTT. This codes for CASSLGHNTEAFF.

V gene TRBV7-5 combines with J gene TRBJ2-7; the table's D gene call, TRBD2, was not cross checked with the DNA. TRBV7-5 represents a pseudogene. The CDR3 sequence is 16 residues long. This chain's CDR3 is CAQPLAPREDRHEQYF. Written as DNA, the CDR3 is TGTGCCCAACCCTTAGCCCCCCGGGAAGATCGGCACGAGCAGTACTTC.

This clone was seen many times. The chain is built from TRBV6-1 and TRBJ2-7; TRBD1 matches 9 bases. The V gene's germline CDR1 is MNHNS and CDR2 SASEGT. J was trimmed by 6 bases and V by 6 bases; bases with no gene match: 12. This CDR3 spans 15 amino acids. CDR3 nucleotide sequence: TGTGCCAGCAGGAGTTACAGGGGGCAAGGGTCCGAGCAGTACTTC. It codes for CASRSYRGQGSEQYF.

The chain has TRBV5-1 and TRBJ1-4; a weak D match, TRBD1 (6 bases). CDR1 and CDR2 (germline): SGHRS, YFSETQ. Trimming took 4 bases from V and 7 from J, leaving 14 bases between them. The CDR3 spans 14 residues. Here the CDR3 DNA reads TGCGCCAGCAGCCCGGGGACAAAAGGTGAAAAACTGTTTTTT. Residues: CASSPGTKGEKLFF.

This chain uses TRBV29-1 with TRBJ2-3; 9 bases agree with TRBD2. The CDR3 length is 13 residues. The junction had 5 bases not matched to a gene; V was cut back by 6 bases and J by 4 bases. Germline V CDR1 and CDR2: SQVTM, ANQGSEA. CDR3 nucleotides: TGCAGCGTGATTAGCGGGAGATCAGATACGCAGTATTTT. This gives the protein CSVISGRSDTQYF.

The CDR3 is CAWSALADPSTDTQYF. CDR3 coding DNA: TGTGCCTGGAGTGCGCTAGCGGACCCTAGCACAGATACGCAGTATTTT. The chain links TRBV30 to TRBJ2-3, with TRBD2 matching 7 bases. This CDR3 has 16 amino acids. Germline values: CDR1 GTSNPN, CDR2 SVGIG (reference sequence). V lost 1 base to trimming and J lost 0 bases; unmatched junction nucleotides: 7.

The rearrangement joins TRBV6-5 to TRBJ2-7, with D maybe TRBD1 (5 bases). The germline CDR1 and CDR2 sequences are MNHEY and SVGAGI. V gave up 6 bases and J gave up 3 bases, with 15 bases separating them. The CDR3 spans 14 residues. In DNA, the CDR3 is TGTGCCAGCAGCCTCCCACTCCAGGGCTACGAGCAGTACTTC. Residues: CASSLPLQGYEQYF.

The V call is TRBV2, the J call TRBJ1-1; no clear D. The CDR3 runs to 13 residues. V lost 6 bases and J lost 7, with 15 bases in between. The germline CDR1 and CDR2 sequences are SNHLY and FYNNEI. The CDR3 DNA reads TGTGCCAGCAGCGTTGACCAGGAATTTGAAGCTTTCTTT. This sequence encodes CASSVDQEFEAFF.